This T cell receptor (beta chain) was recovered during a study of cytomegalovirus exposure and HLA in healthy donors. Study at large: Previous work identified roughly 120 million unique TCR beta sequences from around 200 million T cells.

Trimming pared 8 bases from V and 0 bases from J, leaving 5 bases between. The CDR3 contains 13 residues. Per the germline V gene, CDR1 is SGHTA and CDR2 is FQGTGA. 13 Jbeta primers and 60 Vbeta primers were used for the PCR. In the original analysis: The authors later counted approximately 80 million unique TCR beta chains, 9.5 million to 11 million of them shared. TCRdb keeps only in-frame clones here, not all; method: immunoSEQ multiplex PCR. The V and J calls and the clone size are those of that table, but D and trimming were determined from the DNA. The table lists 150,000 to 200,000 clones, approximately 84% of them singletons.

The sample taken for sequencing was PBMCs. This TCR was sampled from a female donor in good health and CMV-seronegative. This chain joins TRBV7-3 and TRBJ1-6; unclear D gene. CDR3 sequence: CASSSSYNSPLHF. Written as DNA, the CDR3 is TGTGCCAGCTCGAGCTCCTATAATTCACCCCTCCACTTT.